A selection of T cell receptor beta chains follows, all from one sample in a study of blood T cell repertoires in COVID-19. Method: immunoSEQ multiplex PCR; TCRdb's copy keeps in-frame clones and lacks some. The data show 85,000 to 130,000 clones, with 75% to 95% seen just once and around 6% held by the top ten. Sample: peripheral blood. The receptors shown here come from a human donor in a cohort sampled during active COVID-19. CDR3s include the opening cysteine and the closing phenylalanine or tryptophan. The D gene is left open where the match is weak. The size of a clone is reported for some rows only, either as once, few or many, or as a class for expanded clones.

V: TRBV19; J: TRBJ2-6; D: TRBD1; size: -; CDR3: CASRSGQSSGANVLTF; DNA: TGTGCCAGTAGGTCGGGACAGAGCTCTGGGGCCAACGTCCTGACTTTC
V: TRBV19; J: TRBJ1-5; D: TRBD1; size: once; CDR3: CASKGAVGNQPQHF; DNA: TGTGCCAGTAAGGGGGCCGTGGGCAATCAGCCCCAGCATTTT
V: TRBV28; J: TRBJ2-2; D: -; size: -; CDR3: CASNKDSRGGFF; DNA: TGTGCCAGCAACAAGGACAGCCGCGGGGGCTTTTTT
V: TRBV21-1; J: TRBJ1-2; D: -; size: -; CDR3: CASSNDRGGYGYTF; DNA: TGTGCCAGCAGCAACGACAGGGGTGGATATGGCTACACCTTC
V: TRBV6-2/TRBV6-3; J: TRBJ1-2; D: -; size: once; CDR3: CASSHLGEDGYTF; DNA: TGTGCCAGCAGTCATCTGGGGGAGGACGGCTACACCTTC
V: TRBV6-5; J: TRBJ1-3; D: -; size: -; CDR3: CASSYGGASSGNTIYF; DNA: TGTGCCAGCAGTTATGGGGGGGCGAGCTCTGGAAACACCATATATTTT
V: TRBV10-1; J: TRBJ2-3; D: TRBD1; size: -; CDR3: CASSAVDRGSDTQYF; DNA: TGCGCCAGCAGTGCGGTGGACAGGGGATCAGATACGCAGTATTTT
V: TRBV27; J: TRBJ2-1; D: TRBD2; size: -; CDR3: CASSAFAGGHNEQFF; DNA: TGTGCCAGCAGTGCCTTTGCGGGAGGGCACAATGAGCAGTTCTTC
V: TRBV6-6; J: TRBJ2-1; D: -; size: -; CDR3: CASGLSGSYNEQFF; DNA: TGTGCCAGCGGTTTATCTGGGAGCTACAATGAGCAGTTCTTC
V: TRBV28; J: TRBJ2-5; D: -; size: -; CDR3: CASSSSGTTEETQYF; DNA: TGTGCCAGCAGTTCATCCGGGACAACGGAAGAGACCCAGTACTTC
V: TRBV21-1; J: TRBJ2-6; D: -; size: -; CDR3: CASLKGRDYSGANVLTF; DNA: TGTGCCTCCCTCAAAGGGCGGGATTACTCTGGGGCCAACGTCCTGACTTTC
V: TRBV7-9; J: TRBJ1-3; D: -; size: -; CDR3: CASSLAGGYSGNTIYF; DNA: TGTGCCAGCAGCTTAGCGGGAGGGTATTCTGGAAACACCATATATTTT
V: TRBV2; J: TRBJ2-7; D: TRBD1; size: -; CDR3: CASRRDRGPVGTYEQYF; DNA: TGTGCCAGCAGACGGGACAGGGGGCCCGTAGGTACCTACGAGCAGTACTTC
V: TRBV7-2; J: TRBJ2-3; D: -; size: -; CDR3: CASSPVGGFTDTQYF; DNA: TGTGCCAGCAGCCCAGTGGGGGGATTCACAGATACGCAGTATTTT
V: TRBV30; J: TRBJ2-3; D: -; size: few; CDR3: CAWSAGQREGDTQYF; DNA: TGTGCCTGGAGTGCGGGACAAAGGGAGGGCGATACGCAGTATTTT
V: TRBV27; J: TRBJ1-2; D: TRBD1; size: -; CDR3: CASSRTGEYGYTF; DNA: TGTGCCAGCAGCCGGACAGGGGAGTATGGCTACACCTTC
V: TRBV13; J: TRBJ1-6; D: -; size: -; CDR3: CASSLRQGTENSPLHF; DNA: TGTGCCAGCAGCTTACGTCAGGGGACGGAGAATTCACCCCTCCACTTT
V: TRBV19; J: TRBJ1-5; D: -; size: -; CDR3: CASSIDWGDQPQHF; DNA: TGTGCCAGTAGTATTGACTGGGGCGATCAGCCCCAGCATTTT
V: TRBV6-5; J: TRBJ2-7; D: TRBD2; size: -; CDR3: CASRAGPPHEQYF; DNA: TGTGCCAGCAGAGCGGGGCCTCCCCACGAGCAGTACTTC
V: TRBV7-2; J: TRBJ2-7; D: -; size: -; CDR3: CASSPPPPGNEQYF; DNA: TGTGCCAGCAGCCCCCCCCCTCCAGGGAACGAGCAGTACTTC
V: TRBV7-6; J: TRBJ2-1; D: TRBD2; size: once; CDR3: CASSLVAGGVYEQFF; DNA: TGTGCCAGCAGCTTAGTAGCGGGGGGTGTCTATGAGCAGTTCTTC
V: TRBV27; J: TRBJ2-3; D: -; size: -; CDR3: CASSFGALTDTQYF; DNA: TGTGCCAGCAGTTTTGGGGCACTCACAGATACGCAGTATTTT
V: TRBV7-9; J: TRBJ2-7; D: TRBD1; size: few; CDR3: CASSQDRGNEQYF; DNA: TGTGCCAGCAGCCAAGACAGGGGAAACGAGCAGTACTTC